These T cell receptor beta chains were read from a single sample in a study of T cell responses to AZD1222 COVID-19 vaccine. The data were produced by immunoSEQ multiplex PCR, yet TCRdb's version contains in-frame clones alone and is incomplete. The sample holds under 150,000 clones, 93% seen once. Sequencing was performed on peripheral blood, taken on day 0 of AZD1222 vaccination. These receptors all come from an adult in good health. Both conserved end residues are part of each CDR3. Each record gives: D gene, J gene, clone size, V gene, CDR3 DNA, CDR3 protein. A D gene is named only where the DNA matches it firmly. Clone size is not always given. Where it is, it says once, few, many or a class for expanded clones.

d_call: .; j_call: TRBJ2-2; clone_size: .; v_call: TRBV13; cdr3_nt: TGTGCCAGCAGCTTCCTCCTGAAAGGCACCGGGGAGCTGTTTTTT; cdr3_aa: CASSFLLKGTGELFF
d_call: .; j_call: TRBJ1-1; clone_size: .; v_call: TRBV25-1; cdr3_nt: TGTGCCAGCACCCAGACAGGCGGGAACACTGAAGCTTTCTTT; cdr3_aa: CASTQTGGNTEAFF
d_call: .; j_call: TRBJ1-6; clone_size: .; v_call: TRBV6-5; cdr3_nt: TGTGCCAGCAGTTACCGGCAGTTTAATTCACCCCTCCACTTT; cdr3_aa: CASSYRQFNSPLHF
d_call: TRBD1; j_call: TRBJ1-5; clone_size: .; v_call: TRBV11-3; cdr3_nt: TGTGCCAGCAGCTTAGCTTACAGGGGATGGATTCAGCCCCAGCATTTT; cdr3_aa: CASSLAYRGWIQPQHF
d_call: TRBD1; j_call: TRBJ1-3; clone_size: .; v_call: TRBV2; cdr3_nt: TGTGCCAGCAGTGAGGACAGGGCAATTACTGGAAACACCATATATTTT; cdr3_aa: CASSEDRAITGNTIYF
d_call: .; j_call: TRBJ1-4; clone_size: .; v_call: TRBV15; cdr3_nt: TGTGCCCCGACCTGGGGGGTAGGGGAAAAACTGTTTTTT; cdr3_aa: CAPTWGVGEKLFF
d_call: .; j_call: TRBJ1-1; clone_size: .; v_call: TRBV10-3; cdr3_nt: TGTGCCATCAAAGATATTGACAGGACCCCGGGGGAGCCTGCAGCTTTCTTT; cdr3_aa: CAIKDIDRTPGEPAAFF
d_call: .; j_call: TRBJ2-2; clone_size: .; v_call: TRBV6-6; cdr3_nt: TGTGCCACCCACTCCTTCACCGGGGAGCTGTTTTTT; cdr3_aa: CATHSFTGELFF
d_call: .; j_call: TRBJ1-5; clone_size: few; v_call: TRBV19; cdr3_nt: TGTGCCAGTAGTATGGGGGGGGGCACTGGGAATCAGCCCCAGCATTTT; cdr3_aa: CASSMGGGTGNQPQHF
d_call: .; j_call: TRBJ2-1; clone_size: .; v_call: TRBV6-5; cdr3_nt: TGTGCCAGCAGCGCAAACCCGTCAGGGACGGGTGAGCAGTTCTTC; cdr3_aa: CASSANPSGTGEQFF
d_call: .; j_call: TRBJ2-5; clone_size: .; v_call: TRBV2; cdr3_nt: TGTGCCAGCAGCCCAAGGGGGGCTGGTACCCAAGAGACCCAGTACTTC; cdr3_aa: CASSPRGAGTQETQYF
d_call: .; j_call: TRBJ1-3; clone_size: .; v_call: TRBV28; cdr3_nt: TGTGCCAGCAAGACGCAGGGTACTGGAAACACCATATATTTT; cdr3_aa: CASKTQGTGNTIYF
d_call: .; j_call: TRBJ2-1; clone_size: .; v_call: TRBV11-3; cdr3_nt: TGTGCCAGCAGCTTGGACTGGGGCGATGAGCAGTTCTTC; cdr3_aa: CASSLDWGDEQFF
d_call: .; j_call: TRBJ2-3; clone_size: .; v_call: TRBV5-4; cdr3_nt: TGTGCCAGCAGCCCAGCCGCCTCAGGGATGAGGGCAGATACGCAGTATTTT; cdr3_aa: CASSPAASGMRADTQYF
d_call: .; j_call: TRBJ1-2; clone_size: .; v_call: TRBV7-9; cdr3_nt: TGTGCCAGCGTCCAAGAGGGAGGCTACACCTTC; cdr3_aa: CASVQEGGYTF
d_call: TRBD2; j_call: TRBJ2-5; clone_size: once; v_call: TRBV27; cdr3_nt: TGTGCCAGCAGTATAACTAGCGGGAGAGGAGGCCGAGAGACCCAGTACTTC; cdr3_aa: CASSITSGRGGRETQYF
d_call: .; j_call: TRBJ2-7; clone_size: .; v_call: TRBV19; cdr3_nt: TGTGCCAGTAGTAACCCCGGGGGAGCCAGGGCCTACGAGCAGTACTTC; cdr3_aa: CASSNPGGARAYEQYF
d_call: .; j_call: TRBJ2-7; clone_size: .; v_call: TRBV28; cdr3_nt: TGTGCCAGCAGTCTTACCGGGACCGACTACGAGCAGTACTTC; cdr3_aa: CASSLTGTDYEQYF
d_call: .; j_call: TRBJ1-1; clone_size: .; v_call: TRBV28; cdr3_nt: TGTGCCAGCAGGACTACGATGGGTGAAGCTTTCTTT; cdr3_aa: CASRTTMGEAFF
d_call: .; j_call: TRBJ1-4; clone_size: .; v_call: TRBV15; cdr3_nt: TGTGCCACCCTGTCGGGAGGGGAACTGTTTTTT; cdr3_aa: CATLSGGELFF
d_call: .; j_call: TRBJ2-2; clone_size: .; v_call: TRBV12-3/TRBV12-4; cdr3_nt: TGTGCCAGCAGTAGTACTGACGCCGGGGAGCTGTTTTTT; cdr3_aa: CASSSTDAGELFF
d_call: .; j_call: TRBJ2-5; clone_size: once; v_call: TRBV18; cdr3_nt: TGTGCCAGCTCACCACTACCTGGACACGTCCAAGAGACCCAGTACTTC; cdr3_aa: CASSPLPGHVQETQYF
d_call: .; j_call: TRBJ2-1; clone_size: .; v_call: TRBV5-1; cdr3_nt: TGCGCCAGCAGCTTGGACGGAGGCTCCTACAATGAGCAGTTCTTC; cdr3_aa: CASSLDGGSYNEQFF
d_call: TRBD1; j_call: TRBJ2-7; clone_size: .; v_call: TRBV4-1; cdr3_nt: TGCGCCAGCAGCCCGCCTGGGGGACAGGGGGCGGACGAGCAGTACTTC; cdr3_aa: CASSPPGGQGADEQYF
d_call: TRBD2; j_call: TRBJ2-7; clone_size: .; v_call: TRBV4-2; cdr3_nt: TGTGCCAGCAGCCAAGAGGGACTAGCGGTCTTGTGGGAGCAGTACTTC; cdr3_aa: CASSQEGLAVLWEQYF
d_call: .; j_call: TRBJ2-3; clone_size: .; v_call: TRBV27; cdr3_nt: TGTGCCAGCAGTCAAGGGACGGGAGATACGCAGTATTTT; cdr3_aa: CASSQGTGDTQYF
d_call: .; j_call: TRBJ1-1; clone_size: .; v_call: TRBV21-1; cdr3_nt: TGTGCCAGCAGCAAAACCCCGTTTTTTCAGCCCAATGAAGCTTTCTTT; cdr3_aa: CASSKTPFFQPNEAFF
d_call: TRBD1; j_call: TRBJ1-6; clone_size: .; v_call: TRBV20-1; cdr3_nt: TGCAGTGCTAGTGATCTTGGGACAGGGTTTAATTCACCCCTCCACTTT; cdr3_aa: CSASDLGTGFNSPLHF
d_call: .; j_call: TRBJ1-1; clone_size: .; v_call: TRBV28; cdr3_nt: TGTGCCAGCAGTTTATTCGGGGACGGGAACACTGAAGCTTTCTTT; cdr3_aa: CASSLFGDGNTEAFF
d_call: .; j_call: TRBJ2-2; clone_size: .; v_call: TRBV7-2; cdr3_nt: TGTGCCAGCAGCTTAGAGTCCGTAACCCTGTTTTTT; cdr3_aa: CASSLESVTLFF
d_call: .; j_call: TRBJ1-2; clone_size: once; v_call: TRBV29-1; cdr3_nt: TGCAGCGCAGGAGGAGCATATGGCTACACCTTC; cdr3_aa: CSAGGAYGYTF
d_call: TRBD2; j_call: TRBJ2-7; clone_size: .; v_call: TRBV7-9; cdr3_nt: TGTGCCAGCAGCTTAGAACTAGCGGGAGGCTGGGACGAGCAGTACTTC; cdr3_aa: CASSLELAGGWDEQYF
d_call: .; j_call: TRBJ2-2; clone_size: .; v_call: TRBV27; cdr3_nt: TGTGCCAGTGCGGACATTTCGAACACCGGGGAGCTGTTTTTT; cdr3_aa: CASADISNTGELFF
d_call: .; j_call: TRBJ1-6; clone_size: few; v_call: TRBV5-6; cdr3_nt: TGTGCCAGCAGCGAATTCGCCAGGTTGGGTAATTCACCCCTCCACTTT; cdr3_aa: CASSEFARLGNSPLHF
d_call: .; j_call: TRBJ2-1; clone_size: .; v_call: TRBV5-1; cdr3_nt: TGCGCCAGCAGCGCGAGAGGGGTCAGTGAGCAGTTCTTC; cdr3_aa: CASSARGVSEQFF
d_call: .; j_call: TRBJ2-1; clone_size: once; v_call: TRBV27; cdr3_nt: TGTGCCAGCAGTTTCCGGGACTCGAACGGCCACAATGAGCAGTTCTTC; cdr3_aa: CASSFRDSNGHNEQFF
d_call: .; j_call: TRBJ1-1; clone_size: .; v_call: TRBV28; cdr3_nt: TGTGCCAGTCCCGGGGCCACTGAAGCTTTCTTT; cdr3_aa: CASPGATEAFF
d_call: .; j_call: TRBJ1-5; clone_size: .; v_call: TRBV19; cdr3_nt: TGTGCCAGTAGTACCACAGGGCTCGGTCAGCCCCAGCATTTT; cdr3_aa: CASSTTGLGQPQHF
d_call: TRBD1; j_call: TRBJ1-5; clone_size: many; v_call: TRBV20-1; cdr3_nt: TGCAGTGCTAGTCCTGGTTCAGGGGGCTCTCAGCCCCAGCATTTT; cdr3_aa: CSASPGSGGSQPQHF
d_call: .; j_call: TRBJ2-7; clone_size: .; v_call: TRBV23-1; cdr3_nt: TGCGCCAGCAGTCAATCGGGGGAGTACGAGCAGTACTTC; cdr3_aa: CASSQSGEYEQYF
d_call: TRBD2; j_call: TRBJ2-1; clone_size: .; v_call: TRBV19; cdr3_nt: TGTGCCAGTAGTTTAGCGGGAGGGCCCAATGAGCAGTTCTTC; cdr3_aa: CASSLAGGPNEQFF
d_call: TRBD1; j_call: TRBJ2-5; clone_size: once; v_call: TRBV7-2; cdr3_nt: TGTGCCAGCAGCATAGGGACAGGGGGCCAAGAGACCCAGTACTTC; cdr3_aa: CASSIGTGGQETQYF
d_call: TRBD2; j_call: TRBJ2-1; clone_size: .; v_call: TRBV28; cdr3_nt: TGTGCCAGCAGTACCCGGGTAGCGGGAGAGCACAATGAGCAGTTCTTC; cdr3_aa: CASSTRVAGEHNEQFF
d_call: TRBD1; j_call: TRBJ1-6; clone_size: .; v_call: TRBV29-1; cdr3_nt: TGCAGCGCGGGACAGGGGTTGGGTTCACCCCTCCACTTT; cdr3_aa: CSAGQGLGSPLHF
d_call: TRBD1; j_call: TRBJ1-5; clone_size: once; v_call: TRBV13; cdr3_nt: TGTGCCAGCAGCTTAGGGGGACAGGGAGGGCCCCAGCATTTT; cdr3_aa: CASSLGGQGGPQHF
d_call: .; j_call: TRBJ1-2; clone_size: .; v_call: TRBV3-1/TRBV3-2; cdr3_nt: TGTGCCAGCAGCCAAAAGGGTATGGACTATGGCTACACCTTC; cdr3_aa: CASSQKGMDYGYTF